What follows is one T cell receptor beta chain and its context. The V end was cut by 4 bases, the J end by 0 bases, with 13 bases between. The CDR3 has 16 amino acids. Germline values: CDR1 SGHAT, CDR2 FQNNGV. MiXCR, run by TCRdb on the multiplex PCR reads, gives a single entry per CDR3 protein. Of some 170,000 distinct CDR3 sequences listed, 33% are singletons. Breast cancer patients provided tissue from their axillary draining lymph nodes. The sample comes from a study of breast tumors, draining lymph nodes, adjacent tissues. The receptor's source is a female donor with breast cancer. Some clones in this sample may be carry-over from other donors' samples. V is TRBV11-2 and J is TRBJ2-4; D not resolved. What was sequenced was axillary lymph node tissue. CDR3 loop: CASSSTSPLAKNIQYF. Written as DNA, the CDR3 is TGTGCCAGCAGCTCTACCTCCCCCCTAGCCAAAAACATTCAGTACTTC.